This TCR beta chain was captured by sequencing in a study of regulatory T cells in long-lasting Graves disease. Time point of the sample: persistent/refractory GD, antithyroid drugs over 5 years with positive TRAb. PBMCs provided the RNA from which the TCR library was made. Library construction for TCR beta used iRepertoire HTBI primers and Arm-PCR of CDR3 regions. TCRdb re-derived calls from the multiplex PCR reads in MiXCR, one entry per CDR3 protein. The table includes roughly 450,000 distinct CDR3 sequences, more than 20% detected once. The sample holds a few counts of this clonotype. Its antigen is currently unknown. Trimming pared 5 bases from V and 2 bases from J, leaving 21 bases between. Germline CDR1 reads LNHDA; CDR2 reads SQIVND (reference sequence). This CDR3 has 17 residues. Broader study findings: Relative to new patients (roughly 950), persistent patients exhibited greater sharing of public clonotypes (approximately 2,700). Exclusively peripheral blood, rather than thyroid tissue, was studied.

The clonotype was recovered from a female donor with Graves disease. The source material was peripheral blood mononuclear cells (PBMCs), sampled when the disease was refractory, from a patient treated with antithyroid drugs. The chain has TRBV19 and TRBJ1-2; D possibly corresponds to TRBD1 (6 bases). The DNA of the CDR3 is TGTGCCAGTAGTCCGTCCGGTCTGGGAAGGGGGAACTATGGCTACACCTTC. Translation: CASSPSGLGRGNYGYTF.